This T cell receptor (beta chain) came from a study of T cell repertoires in cytomegalovirus infection. TCRdb used MiXCR to reprocess the reads, holding one entry per CDR3 protein. The sample consists of fewer than 400,000 distinct CDR3 sequences, 15% to 20% of them appearing once. Sequencing was performed on PBMCs. The sequence was obtained from a human donor in good health (CMV status not recorded). Some clones in this sample may be carry-over from other donors' samples.

The CDR3 bases are TGCAGTGCTTGGGGGACCCCAGGGGGGGAGCTGTTTTTT. Protein product: CSAWGTPGGELFF. The gene calls are TRBV20-1 and TRBJ2-2, with D perhaps being TRBD1 or TRBD2 (5 bases each). This CDR3 comprises 13 residues. V dropped 5 bases and J dropped 8 bases, with 15 bases sitting between them. Germline V lookup: CDR1 DFQATT, CDR2 SNEGSKA (reference sequence).